This passage covers 11 T cell receptor beta chains from one sample sequenced in a study of T-cell reconstitution after alpha-beta-depleted transplantation in children. Preparing the TCRbeta library involved the use of unique molecular identifiers. TCRdb redid the calling of the PCR reads with MiXCR, one entry per CDR3 protein. The table shows over 300,000 distinct CDR3 sequences, with around a tenth occurring only once. Sequenced material: PBMCs from the stem cell graft donor, taken from the stem cell graft. All receptors come from a human donor who donated a stem cell graft to a child with acute lymphoblastic leukemia.

This clonotype was picked up a small number of times. The CDR3 DNA is TGCAGCGTTCGTTCCCTCCGGGGGACAGGGGCAAGCAATGAGCAGTTCTTC. As protein: CSVRSLRGTGASNEQFF. This sequence joins TRBV29-1 and TRBJ2-1; the match to TRBD1 covers 10 bases. V was pared by 5 bases and J by 6 bases, with 16 bases of the junction left unmatched. CDR1 is SQVTM, CDR2 ANQGSEA, per germline. There are 17 residues in the CDR3.

In its sample, this clonotype was seen many times. The chain carries TRBV27 and TRBJ1-4; TRBD1 aligns across 8 bases. This CDR3 is 15 amino acids long. The trim removed 6 bases at V and 8 bases at J, leaving 11 bases unmatched. Looked up from germline, CDR1 is MNHEY and CDR2 is SMNVEV (reference sequence). This chain's CDR3 is CASSSATGAKEKLFF. The CDR3 coding sequence is TGTGCCAGCAGCTCCGCGACAGGGGCGAAAGAAAAACTGTTTTTT.

The rearrangement joins TRBV7-2 to TRBJ1-1, with D possibly matching TRBD1 (5 bases). Germline-derived CDR1 and CDR2 are SGHTA and FQGNSA. The V end was cut by 2 bases, the J end by 6 bases, with 13 bases between. This CDR3 contains 14 residues. This CDR3 reads CASSLRGITAEAFF. Written as DNA, the CDR3 is TGTGCCAGCAGCTTAAGGGGAATTACCGCTGAAGCTTTCTTT. Variable domain in full (rest from reference TRBV7-2 and TRBJ1-1): GAGVSQSPSNKVTEKGKDVELRCDPISGHTALYWYRQSLGQGLEFLIYFQGNSAPDKSGLPSDRFSAERTGGSVSTLTIQRTQQEDSAVYLCASSLRGITAEAFFGQGTRLTVV.

The chain links TRBV12-3 or TRBV12-4 to TRBJ2-1; D is unclear. Trimming stripped 6 bases from V and 6 bases from J, with 12 bases between. This CDR3 comprises 13 residues. The CDR3 nucleotides read TGTGCCAGCAGCCTGTCTGCCGGCAATGAGCAGTTCTTC. Encoded protein: CASSLSAGNEQFF.

The gene calls are TRBV6-5 and TRBJ2-7; 11 bases align to TRBD1. Trimming at V came to 2 bases and at J to 6 bases, leaving 12 bases not matched to a gene. CDR1 and CDR2 (germline): MNHEY, SVGAGI. CDR3 length equals 17 residues. CDR3 sequence: CASSYPGQGASFLEQYF. The DNA for the CDR3 is TGTGCCAGCAGTTACCCCGGACAGGGGGCGAGCTTCCTCGAGCAGTACTTC.

This clonotype has ten or more counts. The V gene is TRBV20-1, the J gene TRBJ2-1; 12 bases are shared with TRBD2. Germline V gene lookup returns CDR1 DFQATT and CDR2 SNEGSKA (reference sequence). Unmatched junction bases numbered 9, after V lost 0 bases and J lost 6 bases. The CDR3 totals 17 residues. The CDR3 region is CSARDGRLAGASNEQFF. The CDR3, as DNA: TGCAGTGCTAGAGATGGGCGACTAGCGGGAGCTAGCAATGAGCAGTTCTTC.

The chain carries TRBV28 and TRBJ2-3, with D tentatively TRBD2 (6 bases). V was trimmed by 6 bases and J by 2 bases, leaving 15 bases between them. From germline, CDR1 is MDHEN and CDR2 SYDVKM. The length of the CDR3 is 15 residues. CDR3 nucleotide sequence: TGTGCCAGCAGGCTTCGGGGACTCCACACAGATACGCAGTATTTT. Translated: CASRLRGLHTDTQYF.

The chain employs TRBV7-9 and TRBJ2-1; D is perhaps TRBD1 (6 bases). The CDR3 loop spans 16 amino acids. The germline V and J ends were trimmed by 7 bases and 2 bases, with 18 bases remaining between them. Germline lookup yields CDR1 SEHNR and CDR2 FQNEAQ (reference sequence). For the CDR3, the DNA is TGTGCCAGCACCGACACAGGGCGAGGGGCCTACAATGAGCAGTTCTTC. Translating it yields CASTDTGRGAYNEQFF.

The rearrangement links TRBV11-3 to TRBJ2-7; 8 bases align to TRBD2. This CDR3 contains 18 residues. V shed 1 base, J shed 2 bases, and the junction held 13 bases outside the gene matches. Per germline, CDR1 SGHNT and CDR2 YENEEA. The CDR3 nucleotides read TGTGCCAGCAGCTTAGGGCCTAGCGGGCCCGAACCTACCTACGAGCAGTACTTC. Translated, it gives CASSLGPSGPEPTYEQYF. Drawing the rest from reference TRBV11-3 and TRBJ2-7, the complete variable domain is EAGVVQSPRYKIIEKKQPVAFWCNPISGHNTLYWYLQNLGQGPELLIRYENEEAVDDSQLPKDRFSAERLKGVDSTLKIQPAELGDSAVYLCASSLGPSGPEPTYEQYFGPGTRLTVT.

The rearrangement joins TRBV5-1 to TRBJ2-1; tentatively, D is TRBD1 (6 bases). The germline CDR1 and CDR2 sequences are SGHRS and YFSETQ. Between the trimmed V and J ends, which lost 1 base and 7 bases, there was a span of 12 bases. The CDR3 extends over 14 amino acids. CDR3 protein: CASSLTGIPNEQFF. The CDR3 DNA follows: TGCGCCAGCAGCTTGACAGGGATCCCGAATGAGCAGTTCTTC.

In its sample, this clonotype was seen a few times. The rearrangement uses TRBV6-1 and TRBJ2-5; D may correspond to TRBD1 or TRBD2 (5 bases each). The CDR3 is made up of 16 amino acids. CDR1 and CDR2 (germline): MNHNS, SASEGT. The V end was cut by 7 bases, the J end by 2 bases, with 20 bases between. The CDR3 spells CASTLKSRGWQETQYF. The CDR3 DNA reads TGTGCCAGCACCTTAAAGTCGAGGGGATGGCAAGAGACCCAGTACTTC.